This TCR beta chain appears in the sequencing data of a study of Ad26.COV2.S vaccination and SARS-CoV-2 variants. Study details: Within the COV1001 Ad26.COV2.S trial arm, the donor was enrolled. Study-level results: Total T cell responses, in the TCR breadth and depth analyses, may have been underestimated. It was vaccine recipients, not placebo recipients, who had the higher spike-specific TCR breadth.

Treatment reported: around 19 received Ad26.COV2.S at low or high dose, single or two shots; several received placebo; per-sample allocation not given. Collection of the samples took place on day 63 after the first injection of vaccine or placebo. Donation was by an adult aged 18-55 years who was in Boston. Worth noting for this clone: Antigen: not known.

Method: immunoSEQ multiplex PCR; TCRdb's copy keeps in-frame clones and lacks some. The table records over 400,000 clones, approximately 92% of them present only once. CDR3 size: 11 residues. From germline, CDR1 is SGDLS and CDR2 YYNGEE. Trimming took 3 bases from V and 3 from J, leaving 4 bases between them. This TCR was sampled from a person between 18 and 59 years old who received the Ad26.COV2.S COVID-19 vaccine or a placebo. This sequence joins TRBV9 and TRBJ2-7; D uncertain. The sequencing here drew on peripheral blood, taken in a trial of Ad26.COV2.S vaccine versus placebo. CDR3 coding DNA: TGTGCCAGCAGCGGGGACTACGAGCAGTACTTC. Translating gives CASSGDYEQYF.